The next 9 T cell receptor beta chains were all read from a single sample in a study of blood T cells in healthy people across ages (dated by TCRdb to 2015 to 2017). Library creation used 5' RACE. The sample was run on an Illumina HiSeq 2500. A second 7 to 11 cycle PCR used a sample-barcoded 5' primer and a J-beta primer mix. TCRdb passed the public sequencing reads through fastp at Q25 and MiXCR, retaining productive beta sequences. Rows are unified per CDR3 protein, each entry keeping the most common DNA and genes. Within this sample are 1.6 million or so distinct CDR3 sequences, with roughly 32% of them counted one time only. The top ten clonotypes cover around 11% of the sample. What was sequenced was blood. The receptor source for this set is a woman aged 25 to 39 in good health.

This sequence joins TRBV10-3 and TRBJ2-6; the match to TRBD1 covers 12 bases. The CDR3 is made up of 17 amino acids. J gave up 4 bases and V 11 bases, and 12 bases lay outside the gene matches. In germline, CDR1 is ENHRY, CDR2 SYGVKD. CDR3 in amino acids: CAASGTGGAKGANVLTF. The CDR3 region has the DNA TGTGCCGCCTCCGGGACAGGGGGCGCGAAAGGGGCCAACGTCCTGACTTTC.

The chain has TRBV5-1 and TRBJ2-7; D not certain. The CDR3 covers 15 residues. Trimming stripped 0 bases from V and 2 bases from J, with 12 bases between. CDR1 and CDR2 from the germline V gene are SGHRS and YFSETQ. CDR3 amino acids: CASSLAGTIAYEQYF. Here the CDR3 DNA reads TGCGCCAGCAGCTTGGCCGGCACAATCGCCTACGAGCAGTACTTC.

This clonotype has ten or more counts. This chain joins TRBV4-1 and TRBJ1-2; D not resolved. Germline values: CDR1 MGHRA, CDR2 YSYEKL. V shed 1 base and J shed 8 bases, with 11 bases lying between them. The CDR3 consists of 13 residues. In DNA form, the CDR3 reads TGCGCCAGCAGCCAAGGACGGATAAACGGCTACACCTTC. It translates to CASSQGRINGYTF.

The chain couples TRBV13 to TRBJ2-3; D is unresolved. V lost 2 bases and J lost 3, with 12 bases in between. The germline gives CDR1 PRHDT, CDR2 FYEKMQ (reference sequence). The CDR3 is 15 amino acids. This CDR3 is CASSLRLGRTDTQYF. CDR3 DNA sequence: TGTGCCAGCAGCTTAAGGCTAGGAAGGACAGATACGCAGTATTTT.

V usage is TRBV20-1 and J usage is TRBJ2-1, with 8 bases lining up with TRBD1. The V and J ends lost 6 bases and 6 bases, in that order; junction bases with no gene match: 22. CDR1 is DFQATT and CDR2 is SNEGSKA in the germline V gene (reference sequence). The CDR3 sequence is 18 residues long. In nucleotides, the CDR3 is TGCAGTGCCAGTGGGTCCTGGCAGGGGGCAAGGGTTGCCAATGAGCAGTTCTTC. Encoded protein: CSASGSWQGARVANEQFF.

The chain carries TRBV10-1 and TRBJ2-1; 10 bases agree with TRBD2. Germline V gene sequence: CDR1 WNHNN, CDR2 SYGVQD (reference sequence). After removal of 0 bases from V and 6 bases from J, the junction contained 5 bases not matched to a gene. The CDR3 is 16 residues long. CDR3 residues: CASSESSSGRANEQFF. The CDR3 DNA follows: TGCGCCAGCAGTGAGTCGTCGAGCGGGAGGGCCAATGAGCAGTTCTTC.

V usage is TRBV2 and J usage is TRBJ2-1; D possibly corresponds to TRBD1 (7 bases). The germline gives CDR1 SNHLY, CDR2 FYNNEI. Between the trimmed V and J ends, which lost 5 bases and 8 bases, there was a span of 13 bases. This CDR3 contains 13 residues. CDR3 sequence: CASSTRGEDEQFF. The CDR3 nucleotides read TGTGCCAGCAGTACCAGGGGGGAGGATGAGCAGTTCTTC.

This clonotype was seen repeatedly, ten times or more. The V and J genes are TRBV7-2 and TRBJ2-1, with 11 bases matching TRBD2. The CDR3 loop spans 11 amino acids. Germline CDR1 reads SGHTA; CDR2 reads FQGNSA. The chain's CDR3 is CASGRVNEQFF. Written as DNA, the CDR3 is TGTGCTAGCGGGAGGGTGAATGAGCAGTTCTTC. Supplemented by reference TRBV7-2 and TRBJ2-1, the full variable domain reads GAGVSQSPSNKVTEKGKDVELRCDPISGHTALYWYRQSLGQGLEFLIYFQGNSAPDKSGLPSDRFSAERTGGSVSTLTIQRTQQEDSAVYLCASGRVNEQFFGPGTRLTVL.

The V gene is TRBV14, the J gene TRBJ1-1; 7 nucleotides agree with TRBD1. This CDR3 region has 12 residues. The V and J ends lost 4 bases and 7 bases, in that order; junction bases with no gene match: 3. Germline CDR1 reads SGHDN; CDR2 reads FVKESK. CDR3 nucleotides: TGTGCCAGCAGCCGCAACAGGGGTGAAGCTTTCTTT. It encodes CASSRNRGEAFF.